A single sample gave rise to the 23 T cell receptor beta chains below, sequenced in a study of blood T cell repertoires in COVID-19. The data were produced by immunoSEQ multiplex PCR, yet TCRdb's version contains in-frame clones alone and is incomplete. The sample comprises tens of thousands of clones, under 90% of which are singletons, and under 5.5% rests with the top ten. The sample consisted of peripheral blood. These receptors all stem from a man in his sixties with COVID-19, enrolled during active disease.

This clone was observed a few times. Other DNA sequences within the sample encode an identical CDR3. This chain links TRBV9 with TRBJ1-1; D gene unclear. This CDR3 comprises 13 residues. Germline assignment: CDR1 SGDLS and CDR2 YYNGEE. V was cut by 0 bases and J by 1 base, with 4 bases left in between. For the CDR3, the DNA is TGTGCCAGCAGCGTAGGTCGGAACACTGAAGCTTTCTTT. This translates into CASSVGRNTEAFF.

The genes are TRBV6-5 and TRBJ2-7; a weak D match, TRBD2 (5 bases). The CDR3 length is 13 residues. Per germline, CDR1 MNHEY and CDR2 SVGAGI. Trimming removed 6 bases at V and 3 bases at J, with 12 bases between. The CDR3 protein is CASRRSGDYEQYF. The CDR3 bases are TGTGCCAGCAGACGAAGCGGCGACTACGAGCAGTACTTC.

V is TRBV18 and J is TRBJ1-1, with D possibly TRBD1 on 5 matching bases. Germline CDR1 and CDR2: KGHSH and LQKENI. This CDR3 is built from 16 residues. Trimming shortened V by 0 bases and J by 0 bases, and 11 bases separated the two germline ends. In DNA, the CDR3 is TGTGCCAGCTCACCACCGGACGGACACATGAACACTGAAGCTTTCTTT. It translates to CASSPPDGHMNTEAFF.

This clone was counted a single time. J is TRBJ1-6 and V is TRBV30; a weak D match, TRBD1 (5 bases). V lost 2 bases and J lost 5, with 10 bases in between. Germline CDR1 reads GTSNPN; CDR2 reads SVGIG (reference sequence). This CDR3 is 14 amino acids long. CDR3 sequence reads: CAWSLTVDNSPLHF. In DNA, the CDR3 is TGTGCCTGGAGTCTGACAGTGGATAATTCACCCCTCCACTTT.

The chain uses TRBV4-2 and TRBJ2-7; no definite D call. The V and J ends lost 0 bases and 1 base respectively, with 4 bases between them. Germline lookup yields CDR1 LGHNA and CDR2 YNFKEQ. The CDR3 contains 13 residues. The CDR3 here is CASSQDRSYEQYF. In DNA, the CDR3 is TGTGCCAGCAGCCAAGACAGGTCCTACGAGCAGTACTTC.

V usage is TRBV9 and J usage is TRBJ1-6; D not resolved. Trimming pared 4 bases from V and 7 bases from J, leaving 6 bases between. CDR1 SGDLS and CDR2 YYNGEE come from the germline V gene. The CDR3 covers 12 residues. The chain's CDR3 is CASSSLNSPLHF. DNA of the CDR3: TGTGCCAGCAGCTCTTTGAATTCACCCCTCCACTTT.

A single count supports this clone. V gene TRBV19 combines with J gene TRBJ2-3; 8 bases align to TRBD2. With V trimmed by 0 bases and J by 7 bases, 9 bases remained unmatched. The CDR3 extends over 16 amino acids. Germline V gene lookup returns CDR1 LNHDA and CDR2 SQIVND (reference sequence). The CDR3 loop is CASSIDSGGLKNTQYF. The CDR3 DNA is TGTGCCAGTAGTATAGATTCGGGGGGGCTTAAGAATACGCAGTATTTT. The whole variable domain, remainder taken from reference TRBV19 and TRBJ2-3, is DGGITQSPKYLFRKEGQNVTLSCEQNLNHDAMYWYRQDPGQGLRLIYYSQIVNDFQKGDIAEGYSVSREKKESFPLTVTSAQKNPTAFYLCASSIDSGGLKNTQYFGPGTRLTVL.

The chain has TRBV11-3 and TRBJ2-1, with 15 bases fitting TRBD2. CDR1 and CDR2 from the germline V gene are SGHNT and YENEEA. The CDR3 totals 16 residues. V gave up 1 base and J gave up 8 bases; unmatched junction bases: 3. The CDR3 protein is CASSLVGTSGRHEQFF. The CDR3 DNA follows: TGTGCCAGCAGCTTAGTGGGGACTAGCGGGAGGCATGAGCAGTTCTTC.

This chain uses TRBV4-1 with TRBJ2-1, with D maybe TRBD1 (6 bases). The V end was cut by 0 bases, the J end by 8 bases, with 17 bases between. The CDR3 runs 16 residues. Germline values: CDR1 MGHRA, CDR2 YSYEKL. CDR3 amino acids: CASSQDVGPEGDEQFF. CDR3 nucleotide sequence: TGCGCCAGCAGCCAAGATGTGGGCCCAGAGGGGGATGAGCAGTTCTTC.

Here the CDR3 reads CASSTRLAGGTDTQYF. CDR3 bases: TGTGCCAGTAGTACCCGACTAGCGGGAGGCACAGATACGCAGTATTTT. The V gene is TRBV19, the J gene TRBJ2-3, with 12 bases that match TRBD2. V lost 4 bases, J lost 1 base, and 3 bases stayed unmatched. This CDR3 is 16 amino acids long. Germline V lookup: CDR1 LNHDA, CDR2 SQIVND (reference sequence).

The CDR3 loop is CASSPSRDSSYEQYF. The CDR3 coding sequence is TGTGCCAGCTCGCCAAGCCGGGACAGCTCCTACGAGCAGTACTTC. This chain joins TRBV18 and TRBJ2-7, with TRBD1 matching over 7 bases. The CDR3 is 15 residues long. Germline assignment: CDR1 KGHSH and CDR2 LQKENI. The junction had 8 bases not matched to a gene; V was cut back by 6 bases and J by 0 bases.

Comment on this clone: At one of its ends the junction is not consistent with the germline gene, which may arise from a read error. CDR3 bases: TGTGCCAGCAGCGTAGCGCCGGACAGGGTGAACAACGGGGAGCTGTTTTTT. It yields the protein CASSVAPDRVNNGELFF. V is TRBV9 and J is TRBJ2-2; 8 bases are shared with TRBD1. The CDR3 has 17 residues. Germline V gives CDR1 SGDLS, CDR2 YYNGEE.

The rearrangement joins TRBV6-5 to TRBJ2-2, with 9 bases that match TRBD2. The ends lost 5 bases at V and 0 bases at J; junction bases unmatched: 1. The germline CDR1 and CDR2 sequences are MNHEY and SVGAGI. This CDR3 has 15 residues. The CDR3 nucleotides are TGTGCCAGCAGTAGCGGGAGGACGAACACCGGGGAGCTGTTTTTT. Its protein product is CASSSGRTNTGELFF.

This clone appeared a single time. CDR3 coding DNA: TGTGCCAGCAGCGTGGCCGGGGCGAACACCGGGGAGCTGTTTTTT. The encoded protein is CASSVAGANTGELFF. The J gene is TRBJ2-2, the V gene TRBV9, with TRBD2 as a possible D gene (5 bases). The germline V and J ends were trimmed by 2 bases and 0 bases, with 8 bases remaining between them. The V gene's germline CDR1 is SGDLS and CDR2 YYNGEE. The length of the CDR3 is 15 residues.

This clone was seen just once. The chain recombines TRBV27 with TRBJ2-7; 7 bases are shared with TRBD2. V gave up 5 bases and J gave up 5 bases; unmatched junction bases: 3. There are 12 residues in the CDR3. The germline gives CDR1 MNHEY, CDR2 SMNVEV (reference sequence). In nucleotides, the CDR3 is TGTGCCAGCAGTCCCGCGGGGGACGAGCAGTACTTC. It specifies CASSPAGDEQYF.

V usage is TRBV9 and J usage is TRBJ2-5, with a possible D match to TRBD1 (6 bases). V was shortened by 5 bases and J by 4 bases, with 9 bases between the two germline ends. The V gene's germline CDR1 is SGDLS and CDR2 YYNGEE. The length of the CDR3 is 12 residues. The CDR3 protein is CASRGTSETQYF. DNA of the CDR3: TGTGCCAGCAGGGGGACATCAGAGACCCAGTACTTC.

This clone was detected only once. CDR3 nucleotides: TGTGCCAGCACCCTTAGCGGGAGCACTACCGGGGAGCTGTTTTTT. Amino acids: CASTLSGSTTGELFF. V gene TRBV7-2 combines with J gene TRBJ2-2; 9 nucleotides agree with TRBD2. Germline CDR1 SGHTA, CDR2 FQGNSA. Trimming cost V 7 bases and J 5 bases; bases outside gene matches: 8. The CDR3 consists of 15 residues. The whole variable domain, filled in from reference TRBV7-2 and TRBJ2-2, reads GAGVSQSPSNKVTEKGKDVELRCDPISGHTALYWYRQSLGQGLEFLIYFQGNSAPDKSGLPSDRFSAERTGGSVSTLTIQRTQQEDSAVYLCASTLSGSTTGELFFGEGSRLTVL.

The rearrangement uses TRBV18 and TRBJ2-2, with TRBD2 identical over 9 bases. Germline V gene sequence: CDR1 KGHSH, CDR2 LQKENI. The J segment lost 3 bases and the V segment lost 4 bases, leaving 3 bases of the junction unmatched. The CDR3 contains 15 residues. This CDR3 reads CASSLAGAYTGELFF. CDR3 sequence (DNA): TGTGCCAGCTCACTAGCGGGAGCTTACACCGGGGAGCTGTTTTTT. The whole variable domain, filled in from reference TRBV18 and TRBJ2-2, reads NAGVMQNPRHLVRRRGQEARLRCSPMKGHSHVYWYRQLPEEGLKFMVYLQKENIIDESGMPKERFSAEFPKEGPSILRIQQVVRGDSAAYFCASSLAGAYTGELFFGEGSRLTVL.

The chain couples TRBV6-5 to TRBJ1-4, with a tentative D call TRBD1 (6 bases). The CDR3 is 14 amino acids. V lost 2 bases to trimming and J lost 4 bases, with 8 bases between them. Germline V gene sequence: CDR1 MNHEY, CDR2 SVGAGI. The CDR3 spells CASSYRDINEKLFF. The CDR3 nucleotides are TGTGCCAGCAGTTACCGGGACATTAATGAAAAACTGTTTTTT.

Only one count was recorded for this clone. This chain uses TRBV7-9 with TRBJ2-3; D is possibly TRBD1 (5 bases). There are 14 residues in the CDR3. The V gene lost 5 bases and the J gene lost 2 bases, with 11 bases spanning the gap. Germline CDR1 is SEHNR and CDR2 is FQNEAQ (reference sequence). CDR3 loop: CASSPEGATDTQYF. The CDR3 coding sequence is TGTGCCAGCAGCCCAGAAGGGGCCACAGATACGCAGTATTTT.

This rearrangement joins TRBV6-5 to TRBJ2-7; 8 positions match TRBD2. The V and J ends lost 2 bases and 0 bases, in that order; junction bases with no gene match: 3. Germline V lookup: CDR1 MNHEY, CDR2 SVGAGI. The CDR3 loop spans 15 amino acids. The CDR3 DNA reads TGTGCCAGCAGTTACGTTAGCGGGGTCTCCTACGAGCAGTACTTC. Protein sequence: CASSYVSGVSYEQYF.

The V call is TRBV11-3, the J call TRBJ2-3, with 9 bases aligning to TRBD2. CDR1 SGHNT and CDR2 YENEEA come from the germline V gene. The CDR3 has 15 amino acids. The trim removed 5 bases at V and 3 bases at J, leaving 6 bases unmatched. In nucleotides, the CDR3 is TGTGCCAGCAGCCCTGGACTAGCGACGACAGATACGCAGTATTTT. Its translation: CASSPGLATTDTQYF.

The J gene is TRBJ2-7, the V gene TRBV19; D might be TRBD1 (5 bases). Trimming shortened V by 3 bases and J by 5 bases, and 14 bases separated the two germline ends. CDR1 and CDR2 (germline): LNHDA, SQIVND (reference sequence). The CDR3 extends over 14 amino acids. CDR3 residues: CASSISGFGNEQYF. The CDR3 nucleotides read TGTGCCAGTAGTATTTCAGGGTTTGGAAACGAGCAGTACTTC.